This T cell receptor (beta chain) was recorded in a study of OX40 agonist ivuxolimab in advanced cancers. At the level of the study: Dose-escalation patients' cancers were hepatocellular carcinoma, melanoma, renal cell or head and neck cancer. With a range of roughly 20 to 80, age averaged roughly 61 years, and about 82% were male. Study-wide findings and caveats: Relative to CD4+ cells, CD8+ T cells on average had more expanded clones. In the 0.1-3.0 mg/kg groups, partial responders showed among the lowest expansion.

CDR1 and CDR2 from the germline V gene are SGHTA and FQGNSA. The germline V and J ends were trimmed by 0 bases and 1 base, with 10 bases remaining between them. There are 16 residues in the CDR3. Turning to this clone: The antigen remains undetermined.

TCRdb's copy holds only in-frame clones and misses some; the assay was immunoSEQ multiplex PCR. The table records more than 60,000 clones, over 75% of them present only once. The TCR was taken from an adult with an advanced solid tumor such as melanoma, head and neck, liver or kidney cancer. V usage is TRBV7-2 and J usage is TRBJ2-1, with a tentative D call TRBD2 (5 bases). The sequencing here drew on CD4+ or CD8+ T cells sorted from blood, taken in a trial of the OX40 agonist ivuxolimab. CDR3 nucleotide sequence: TGTGCCAGCAGCTTAGCTAGTAGCGAGTCCTACAATGAGCAGTTCTTC. The encoded protein is CASSLASSESYNEQFF.